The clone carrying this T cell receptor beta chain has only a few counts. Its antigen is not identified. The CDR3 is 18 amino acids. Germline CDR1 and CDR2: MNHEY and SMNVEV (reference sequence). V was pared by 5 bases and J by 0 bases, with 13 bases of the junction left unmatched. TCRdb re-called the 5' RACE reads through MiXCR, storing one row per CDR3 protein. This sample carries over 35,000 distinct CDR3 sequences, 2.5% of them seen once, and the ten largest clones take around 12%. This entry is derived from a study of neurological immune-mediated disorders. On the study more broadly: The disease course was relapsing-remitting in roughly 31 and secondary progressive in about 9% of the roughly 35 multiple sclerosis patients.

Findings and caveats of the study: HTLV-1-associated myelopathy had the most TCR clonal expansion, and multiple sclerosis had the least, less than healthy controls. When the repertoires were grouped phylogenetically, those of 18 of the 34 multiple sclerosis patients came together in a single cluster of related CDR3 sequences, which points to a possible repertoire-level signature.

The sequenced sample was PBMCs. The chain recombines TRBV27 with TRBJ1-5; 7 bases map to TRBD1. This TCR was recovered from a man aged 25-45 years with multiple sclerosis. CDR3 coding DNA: TGTGCCAGCAGTCCAGGACAGGCCCCTTGGATTAGCAATCAGCCCCAGCATTTT. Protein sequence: CASSPGQAPWISNQPQHF.